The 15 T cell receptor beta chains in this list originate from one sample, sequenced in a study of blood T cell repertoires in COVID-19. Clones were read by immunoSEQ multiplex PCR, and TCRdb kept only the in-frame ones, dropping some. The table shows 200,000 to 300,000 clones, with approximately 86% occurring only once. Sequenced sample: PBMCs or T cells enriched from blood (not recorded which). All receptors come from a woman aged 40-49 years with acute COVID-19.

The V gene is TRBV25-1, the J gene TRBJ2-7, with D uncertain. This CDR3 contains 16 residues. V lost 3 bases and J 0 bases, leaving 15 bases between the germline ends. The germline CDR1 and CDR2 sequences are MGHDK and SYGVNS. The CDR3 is CASSEVRRKSSYEQYF. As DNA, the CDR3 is TGTGCCAGCAGTGAGGTACGGCGGAAGAGCTCCTACGAGCAGTACTTC.

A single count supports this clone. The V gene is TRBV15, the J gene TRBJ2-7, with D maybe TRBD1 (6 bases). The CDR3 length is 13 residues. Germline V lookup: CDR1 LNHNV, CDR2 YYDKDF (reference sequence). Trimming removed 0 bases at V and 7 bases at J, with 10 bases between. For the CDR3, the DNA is TGTGCCACCAGCAGAGACAGGGGAAGAGAGCAGTACTTC. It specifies CATSRDRGREQYF.

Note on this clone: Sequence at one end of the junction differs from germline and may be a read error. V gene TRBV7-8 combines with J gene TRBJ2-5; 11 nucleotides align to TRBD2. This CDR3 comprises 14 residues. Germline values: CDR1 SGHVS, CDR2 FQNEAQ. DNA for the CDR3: TGTGCCAGCAGGTTAGCGGGAGGGCAGGAGACCCAGTACTTC. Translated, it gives CASRLAGGQETQYF. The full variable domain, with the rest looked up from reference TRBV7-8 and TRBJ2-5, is GAGVSQSPRYKVAKRGQDVALRCDPISGHVSLFWYQQALGQGPEFLTYFQNEAQLDKSGLPSDRFFAERPEGSVSTLKIQRTQQEDSAVYLCASRLAGGQETQYFGPGTRLLVL.

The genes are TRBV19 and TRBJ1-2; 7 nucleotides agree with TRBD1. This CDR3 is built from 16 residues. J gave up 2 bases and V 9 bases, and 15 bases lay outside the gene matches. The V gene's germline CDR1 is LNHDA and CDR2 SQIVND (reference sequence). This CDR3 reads CASNRAGQSSNYGYTF. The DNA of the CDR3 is TGTGCCAGCAATCGGGCGGGACAGAGTAGCAACTATGGCTACACCTTC. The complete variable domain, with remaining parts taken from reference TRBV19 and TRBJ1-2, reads DGGITQSPKYLFRKEGQNVTLSCEQNLNHDAMYWYRQDPGQGLRLIYYSQIVNDFQKGDIAEGYSVSREKKESFPLTVTSAQKNPTAFYLCASNRAGQSSNYGYTFGSGTRLTVV.

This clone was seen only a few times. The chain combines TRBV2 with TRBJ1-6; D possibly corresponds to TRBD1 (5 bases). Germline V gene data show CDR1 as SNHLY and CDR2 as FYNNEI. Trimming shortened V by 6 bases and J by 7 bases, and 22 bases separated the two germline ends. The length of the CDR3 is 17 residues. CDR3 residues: CASSDDSPGIFNSPLHF. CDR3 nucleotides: TGTGCCAGCAGCGACGACAGCCCGGGCATATTCAATTCACCCCTCCACTTT.

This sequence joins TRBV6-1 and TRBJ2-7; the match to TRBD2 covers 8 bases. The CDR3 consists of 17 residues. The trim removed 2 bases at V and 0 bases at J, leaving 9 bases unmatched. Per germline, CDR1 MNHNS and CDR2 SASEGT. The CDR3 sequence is CASSERVSGILSYEQYF. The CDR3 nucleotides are TGTGCCAGCAGTGAACGAGTTAGCGGGATACTCTCCTACGAGCAGTACTTC.

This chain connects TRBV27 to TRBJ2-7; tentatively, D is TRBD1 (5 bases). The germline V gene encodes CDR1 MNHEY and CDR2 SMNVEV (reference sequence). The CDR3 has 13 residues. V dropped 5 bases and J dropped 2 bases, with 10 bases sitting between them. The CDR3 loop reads CASSPDTPYEQYF. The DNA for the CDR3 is TGTGCCAGCAGTCCGGACACCCCCTACGAGCAGTACTTC.

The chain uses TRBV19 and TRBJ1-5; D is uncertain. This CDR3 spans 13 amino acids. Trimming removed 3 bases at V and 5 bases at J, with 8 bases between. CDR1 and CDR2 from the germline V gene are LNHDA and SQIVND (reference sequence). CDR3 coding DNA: TGTGCCAGTAGTATTAAACAGCATCAGCCCCAGCATTTT. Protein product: CASSIKQHQPQHF.

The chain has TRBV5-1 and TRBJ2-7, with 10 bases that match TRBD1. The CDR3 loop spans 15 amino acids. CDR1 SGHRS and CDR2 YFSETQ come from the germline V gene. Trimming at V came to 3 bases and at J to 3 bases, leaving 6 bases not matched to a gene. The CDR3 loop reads CASSWGTGAYYEQYF. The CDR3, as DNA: TGCGCCAGCAGCTGGGGGACAGGGGCCTACTACGAGCAGTACTTC.

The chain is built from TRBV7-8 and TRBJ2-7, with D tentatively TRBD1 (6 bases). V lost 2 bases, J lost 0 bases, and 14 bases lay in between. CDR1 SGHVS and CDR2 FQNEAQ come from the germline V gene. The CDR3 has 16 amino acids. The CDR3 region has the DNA TGTGCCAGCAGCTTAAGGGACAACCTAGGCTCCTACGAGCAGTACTTC. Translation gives CASSLRDNLGSYEQYF.

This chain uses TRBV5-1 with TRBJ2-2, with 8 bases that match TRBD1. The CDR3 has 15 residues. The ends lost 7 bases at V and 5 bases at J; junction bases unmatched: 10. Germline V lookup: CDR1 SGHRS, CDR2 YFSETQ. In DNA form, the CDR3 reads TGCGCCAGCGGAACCGGGACAGGTTTTACCGGGGAGCTGTTTTTT. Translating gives CASGTGTGFTGELFF.

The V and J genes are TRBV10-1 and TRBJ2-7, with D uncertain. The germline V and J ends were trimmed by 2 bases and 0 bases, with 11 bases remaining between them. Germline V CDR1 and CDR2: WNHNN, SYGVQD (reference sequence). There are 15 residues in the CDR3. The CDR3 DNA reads TGCGCCAGCAGTGAGGCCGGGTCCAGCTCCTACGAGCAGTACTTC. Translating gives CASSEAGSSSYEQYF.

CDR3 region: CASRLAETQYF. The CDR3 region has the DNA TGCGCCAGCCGGTTGGCGGAGACCCAGTACTTC. The V and J genes are TRBV5-1 and TRBJ2-5, with D unresolved. CDR1 is SGHRS, CDR2 YFSETQ, per germline. CDR3 size: 11 residues. The V and J ends lost 7 bases and 5 bases respectively, with 9 bases between them.

The CDR3 loop reads CASSFRGANEKLFF. The CDR3 DNA reads TGTGCCAGCAGCTTCAGGGGGGCTAATGAAAAACTGTTTTTT. V usage is TRBV5-4 and J usage is TRBJ1-4, with TRBD1 identical over 7 bases. V was pared by 2 bases and J by 3 bases, with 1 base of the junction left unmatched. Per germline, CDR1 SGHNT and CDR2 YYREEE (reference sequence). The CDR3 consists of 14 residues. The whole variable domain, filled in from reference TRBV5-4 and TRBJ1-4, reads ETGVTQSPTHLIKTRGQQVTLRCSSQSGHNTVSWYQQALGQGPQFIFQYYREEENGRGNFPPRFSGLQFPNYSSELNVNALELDDSALYLCASSFRGANEKLFFGSGTQLSVL.

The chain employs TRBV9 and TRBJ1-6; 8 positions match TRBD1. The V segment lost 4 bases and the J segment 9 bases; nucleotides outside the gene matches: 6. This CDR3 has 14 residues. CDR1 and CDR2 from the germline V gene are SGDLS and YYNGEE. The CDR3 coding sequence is TGTGCCAGCAGCCCAGAGACAGGGGTTTCACCCCTCCACTTT. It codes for CASSPETGVSPLHF.